The T cell receptor beta chain under discussion was sequenced for a study of blood T cells in healthy people across ages. Then a second PCR, running roughly 7 to 11 cycles, was carried out with a sample-barcoded 5' primer and a J-beta primer mix. TCRdb passed the 5' RACE reads through MiXCR, listing each CDR3 protein once. Of 1,800,000 or so distinct CDR3 sequences in the sample, 30% to 40% were seen once. The sequencing sample was made of blood. The TCR sequence derives from a human donor in good health.

For the CDR3, the DNA is TGCGCCAGCAGCTTGACCCCAGGGGCGGGTCAGCCCCAGCATTTT. Translation gives CASSLTPGAGQPQHF. The genes are TRBV5-1 and TRBJ1-5, with D maybe TRBD1 (6 bases). V was trimmed by 1 base and J by 6 bases, leaving 14 bases between them. The CDR3 spans 15 residues. The V gene's germline CDR1 is SGHRS and CDR2 YFSETQ.